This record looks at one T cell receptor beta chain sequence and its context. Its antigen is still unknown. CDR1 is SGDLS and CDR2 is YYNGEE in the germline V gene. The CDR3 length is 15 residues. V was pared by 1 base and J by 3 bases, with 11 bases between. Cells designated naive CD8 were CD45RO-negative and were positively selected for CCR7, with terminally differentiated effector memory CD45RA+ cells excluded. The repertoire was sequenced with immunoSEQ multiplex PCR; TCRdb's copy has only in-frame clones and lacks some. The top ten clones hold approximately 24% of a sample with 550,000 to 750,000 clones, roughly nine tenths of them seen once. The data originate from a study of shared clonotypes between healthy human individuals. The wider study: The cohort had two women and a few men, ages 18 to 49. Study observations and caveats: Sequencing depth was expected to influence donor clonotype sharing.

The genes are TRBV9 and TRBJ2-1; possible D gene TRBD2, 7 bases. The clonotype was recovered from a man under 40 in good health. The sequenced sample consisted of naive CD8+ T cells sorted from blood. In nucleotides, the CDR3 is TGTGCCAGCAGCGTACGGGGGGCGGGCTACAATGAGCAGTTCTTC. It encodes CASSVRGAGYNEQFF. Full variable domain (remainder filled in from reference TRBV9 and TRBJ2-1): DSGVTQTPKHLITATGQRVTLRCSPRSGDLSVYWYQQSLDQGLQFLIQYYNGEERAKGNILERFSAQQFPDLHSELNLSSLELGDSALYFCASSVRGAGYNEQFFGPGTRLTVL.